These T cell receptor beta chains were read from a single sample in a study of control samples from healthy donors and cancer patients. Repertoires were generated with immunoSEQ multiplex PCR, while TCRdb's copy carries only in-frame clones and drops some. The data contain approximately 150,000 clones, around 94% of them singletons. The sequencing input was blood. Receptors originate from a man aged 35 to 55 in good health. The conserved cysteine and the conserved F or W are not part of the CDR3 here. The D gene is left open where the match is weak.

- | TRBV6-5 | ASKNGLFGELF
- | TRBV6-5 | ASSIHREANVLT
- | TRBV3-1/TRBV3-2 | ASRGVGTDTQY
- | TRBV27 | ASSTEFRREDGYT
- | TRBV30 | AWSRGINIQY
- | TRBV4-1 | ASSQDRTGLREQY
- | TRBV7-2 | ASSSYRNTEAF
- | TRBV5-6 | ASSLLNEQF
- | TRBV5-1 | ASSLGKANTEAF
- | TRBV30 | AWIPGTGELF
- | TRBV18 | ASSRPGNYGYT
- | TRBV25-1 | ASSKSGRGAF
- | TRBV5-1 | ARSLTARGGGSGANVLT
TRBD1 | TRBV5-3 | ARSFSRQGSEKLF
TRBD2 | TRBV6-1 | ASSEASGGANEQF
- | TRBV28 | ASISPGNTEAF
- | TRBV6-2/TRBV6-3 | ASSYPEGITGELF
- | TRBV29-1 | SVEKDGSWEQY
- | TRBV15 | ATSRGIDTQY
TRBD1 | TRBV5-4 | ASSSFPMGQGSSYNSPLH
- | TRBV4-2 | ASSQEAKGGEYEQY
- | TRBV27 | ASRSRQSSYEQY
TRBD1 | TRBV4-2 | ASSRGTGKGTDTQY
- | TRBV7-9 | ASSLAAGNQPQH
TRBD1 | TRBV7-9 | ASSFMEGAGYT